Sequencing of this TCR beta chain was carried out in a study of read filtering for tumor transcriptome and immune sequencing. Background on the study: DNase treatment preceded whole-transcriptome library preparation.

Regarding the study as a whole: This fraction held mixed bone marrow immune cells after CD138-negative sorting.

This clonotype was counted ten times or more. The antigen remains undetermined. At the time of active disease, bone marrow was collected from every patient. This library used around 0.4 ug RNA and molecular barcoded adaptors spanning alpha/delta and beta/gamma chains. Each CDR3 protein is one row after TCRdb ran MiXCR on the reads. The table shows fewer than 35,000 distinct CDR3 sequences, with approximately 17% occurring only once. Between the trimmed V and J ends, which lost 2 bases and 4 bases, there was a span of 19 bases. The CDR3 sequence is 17 residues long. CDR1 and CDR2 from the germline V gene are SEHNR and FQNEAQ (reference sequence).

Material for sequencing was a population of CD138-negative cells sorted from bone marrow. The chain combines TRBV7-9 with TRBJ2-3; the D gene is possibly TRBD2 (6 bases). The receptor comes from a donor aged 40 or over with multiple myeloma. This CDR3 is CASSLYSVEGSPDTQYF. In DNA, the CDR3 is TGTGCCAGCAGCTTATATTCCGTGGAGGGCTCCCCAGATACGCAGTATTTT.